Presented here are 27 T cell receptor beta chains from one specimen sequenced in a study of T cells in Graves' hyperthyroidism and ophthalmopathy. It was RNA transcripts that yielded the amplified TCR beta CDR3 regions. Using the HTBI primer set, a first-round RT-PCR was run on the TCR CDR3. MiXCR was run by TCRdb on the multiplex PCR reads, yielding one entry per CDR3 protein. Here the sample spans some 600,000 distinct CDR3 sequences, about 14% being singletons. Sequenced material: blood. These receptors were obtained from a woman between 25 and 40 years old with Graves' hyperthyroidism that later progressed to Graves' ophthalmopathy.

About this clonotype: This may stem from a read error, because a much larger clone lies one nucleotide away. The chain links TRBV27 to TRBJ2-3; tentatively, D is TRBD1 (6 bases). Germline V gene sequence: CDR1 MNHEY, CDR2 SMNVEV (reference sequence). The CDR3 spans 15 residues. The V and J ends lost 5 bases and 4 bases respectively, with 16 bases between them. The CDR3 sequence is CASSLAGTWADTQYF. CDR3 nucleotides: TGTGCCAGCAGTCTCGCCGGGACATGGGCAGATACGCAGTATTTT.

This clonotype was recorded at least ten times. The V and J genes are TRBV9 and TRBJ1-6; D is ambiguous. Trimming removed 0 bases at V and 13 bases at J, with 17 bases between. Germline-derived CDR1 and CDR2 are SGDLS and YYNGEE. The CDR3 consists of 15 residues. The CDR3 loop is CASSVGYTSRVPLHF. In DNA form, the CDR3 reads TGTGCCAGCAGCGTAGGGTACACCTCCCGAGTTCCCCTCCACTTT.

This clonotype was seen many times. V is TRBV24-1 and J is TRBJ2-1; unclear D gene. CDR1 is KGHDR, CDR2 SFDVKD, per germline. CDR3 length equals 14 residues. V was trimmed by 3 bases and J by 9 bases, leaving 14 bases between them. The DNA of the CDR3 is TGTGCCACCAGTGATACTCATCTGTCGGGTGAGCAGTTCTTC. This translates into CATSDTHLSGEQFF.

This clonotype was picked up many times. The J gene is TRBJ2-3, the V gene TRBV27; TRBD1 matches at 9 bases. J was trimmed by 0 bases and V by 2 bases; bases with no gene match: 6. Germline V CDR1 and CDR2: MNHEY, SMNVEV (reference sequence). The CDR3 is 17 residues long. The DNA for the CDR3 is TGTGCCAGCAGTTTACCCACCGGGACAGGGAGCACAGATACGCAGTATTTT. This sequence encodes CASSLPTGTGSTDTQYF.

The chain has TRBV6-1 and TRBJ2-1, with 7 bases lining up with TRBD1. The CDR3 is 15 residues long. V lost 6 bases, J lost 9 bases, and 14 bases stayed unmatched. Per the germline V gene, CDR1 is MNHNS and CDR2 is SASEGT. CDR3 sequence (DNA): TGTGCCAGCAGGGGAAACAGGGGACCACTGGGTGAGCAGTTCTTC. Its protein product is CASRGNRGPLGEQFF.

The rearrangement joins TRBV5-1 to TRBJ2-3; D possibly uses TRBD1 or TRBD2 (5 bases each). Per the germline V gene, CDR1 is SGHRS and CDR2 is YFSETQ. CDR3 length: 15 residues. V was shortened by 0 bases and J by 3 bases, with 11 bases between the two germline ends. The CDR3 bases are TGCGCCAGCAGCTTGGGGGGGTCCCCAACAGATACGCAGTATTTT. This encodes CASSLGGSPTDTQYF.

In regard to this clonotype: Since a much larger clone is just one base distant, this may be a read error. The chain joins TRBV24-1 to TRBJ2-5; maybe TRBD2 (5 bases). Per germline, CDR1 KGHDR and CDR2 SFDVKD. CDR3 length equals 13 residues. V was pared by 0 bases and J by 7 bases, with 8 bases between. CDR3 in amino acids: CATSDLGLGTQYF. For the CDR3, the DNA is TGTGCCACCAGTGATTTGGGACTGGGGACCCAGTACTTC.

The gene calls are TRBV20-1 and TRBJ2-3; no reliable D call. Germline V lookup: CDR1 DFQATT, CDR2 SNEGSKA (reference sequence). With 2 bases removed from V and 2 bases from J, the gap between germline ends came to 17 bases. This CDR3 is 16 amino acids long. CDR3 DNA: TGCAGTGCTAGAAGGGCTTATCTGGAGTACACAGATACGCAGTATTTT. Translated: CSARRAYLEYTDTQYF.

The chain recombines TRBV6-1 with TRBJ2-1; D remains unclear. The ends were cut back, 2 bases at V and 7 bases at J, with 3 bases in the middle. CDR1 and CDR2 from the germline V gene are MNHNS and SASEGT. CDR3 length: 11 amino acids. CDR3 DNA: TGTGCCAGCAGTGAAATGAATGAGCAGTTCTTC. This sequence encodes CASSEMNEQFF.

Many counts were recorded for this clonotype. The chain employs TRBV27 and TRBJ1-1, with D perhaps matching TRBD1 (6 bases). The CDR3 spans 12 residues. V was shortened by 6 bases and J by 10 bases, with 15 bases between the two germline ends. Germline-derived CDR1 and CDR2 are MNHEY and SMNVEV (reference sequence). CDR3 region: CASRLVGGRAFF. The DNA for the CDR3 is TGTGCCAGCAGGTTGGTAGGGGGGCGAGCTTTCTTT.

This clonotype has a handful of counts. The chain is built from TRBV28 and TRBJ2-1; perhaps D is TRBD1 or TRBD2 (5 bases each). The V gene lost 5 bases and the J gene lost 2 bases, with 13 bases spanning the gap. The CDR3 extends over 15 amino acids. Germline V CDR1 and CDR2: MDHEN, SYDVKM. The CDR3 loop reads CASSNLGTAYNEQFF. CDR3 in DNA: TGTGCCAGCAGTAATCTCGGGACCGCCTACAATGAGCAGTTCTTC.

In this sample, this clonotype turned up many times. The chain combines TRBV6-1 with TRBJ1-5; 10 positions agree with TRBD1. Germline V gene sequence: CDR1 MNHNS, CDR2 SASEGT. The CDR3 sequence is 15 residues long. V gave up 2 bases and J gave up 12 bases; unmatched junction bases: 10. The DNA for the CDR3 is TGTGCCAGCAGTGAATTTCGGACAGGGGGTAATAGCCAGCATTTT. The encoded protein is CASSEFRTGGNSQHF.

This clonotype was detected many times. Here the CDR3 DNA reads TGTGCCAGCCAAAGTATGGGACTAGCGGGAAGAAACGAGCAGTACTTC. Protein product: CASQSMGLAGRNEQYF. The chain uses TRBV19 and TRBJ2-7, with 13 bases matching TRBD2. The length of the CDR3 is 16 residues. Trimming took 9 bases from V and 5 from J; bases not matched to a gene: 13. Per the germline V gene, CDR1 is LNHDA and CDR2 is SQIVND (reference sequence).

The V and J genes are TRBV28 and TRBJ2-1, with TRBD2 as a possible D gene (6 bases). V gave up 6 bases and J gave up 2 bases, with 17 bases separating them. The CDR3 consists of 16 residues. Germline V gene data show CDR1 as MDHEN and CDR2 as SYDVKM. CDR3 sequence: CASRLSTGAPYNEQFF. CDR3 nucleotides: TGTGCCAGCAGACTCTCCACGGGAGCACCCTACAATGAGCAGTTCTTC.

The sample holds many counts of this clonotype. In nucleotides, the CDR3 is TGCAGTGCTATGCAGGGTTCAGGGGTCTATGGCTACACCTTC. It yields the protein CSAMQGSGVYGYTF. The chain carries TRBV20-1 and TRBJ1-2; D perhaps matches TRBD1 (6 bases). Germline lookup yields CDR1 DFQATT and CDR2 SNEGSKA (reference sequence). The CDR3 has 14 residues. V was shortened by 4 bases and J by 4 bases, with 16 bases between the two germline ends.

This rearrangement joins TRBV20-1 to TRBJ2-5; TRBD2 is a possible D gene (6 bases). Germline values: CDR1 DFQATT, CDR2 SNEGSKA (reference sequence). The CDR3 covers 14 residues. V was pared by 2 bases and J by 3 bases, with 13 bases between. CDR3 amino acids: CSARSAGSKETQYF. CDR3 coding DNA: TGCAGTGCTAGATCAGCGGGTTCCAAAGAGACCCAGTACTTC.

At least ten counts were recorded for this clonotype. The chain joins TRBV30 to TRBJ1-5; the D is unclear. Germline assignment: CDR1 GTSNPN and CDR2 SVGIG (reference sequence). With 1 base removed from V and 1 base from J, the gap between germline ends came to 2 bases. The CDR3 loop spans 12 amino acids. CDR3 region: CAWSESNQPQHF. CDR3 nucleotides: TGTGCCTGGAGTGAAAGCAATCAGCCCCAGCATTTT. Together with reference TRBV30 and TRBJ1-5, the CDR3 gives the full variable domain: SQTIHQWPATLVQPVGSPLSLECTVEGTSNPNLYWYRQAAGRGLQLLFYSVGIGQISSEVPQNLSASRPQDRQFILSSKKLLLSDSGFYLCAWSESNQPQHFGDGTRLSIL.

The V and J genes are TRBV7-2 and TRBJ2-1, with TRBD2 matching 10 bases. The V gene's germline CDR1 is SGHTA and CDR2 FQGNSA. J was trimmed by 8 bases and V by 0 bases; bases with no gene match: 4. CDR3 length: 15 residues. The CDR3 bases are TGTGCCAGCAGCTTAGCGCTAGCGGGAGTGGATGAGCAGTTCTTC. As protein: CASSLALAGVDEQFF.

This clonotype has a count of ten or more. The chain recombines TRBV11-2 with TRBJ2-3, with 9 nucleotides matching TRBD1. CDR1 SGHAT and CDR2 FQNNGV come from the germline V gene. CDR3 length: 15 residues. The J segment lost 4 bases and the V segment lost 6 bases, leaving 8 bases of the junction unmatched. The CDR3 loop is CASRMLGQGADTQYF. CDR3 bases: TGTGCCAGCAGGATGCTGGGACAGGGCGCAGATACGCAGTATTTT.

This clonotype was detected a few times. The germline gene is not matched at one end of the junction; a read error may be the cause. The chain links TRBV5-1 to TRBJ2-5; D is undetermined. CDR1 and CDR2 (germline): SGHRS, YFSETQ. The CDR3 consists of 13 residues. In nucleotides, the CDR3 is TGCGCCAGCAGTGTATCAGGAGAAGAGGCCCAGTACTTC. It codes for CASSVSGEEAQYF.

The chain joins TRBV9 to TRBJ2-1, with D possibly TRBD1 on 6 matching bases. This CDR3 has 13 amino acids. The germline V gene has CDR1 SGDLS and CDR2 YYNGEE. The V and J ends lost 5 bases and 8 bases respectively, with 14 bases between them. Written as DNA, the CDR3 is TGTGCCAGCAGACCAGCACCAGGGGATGAGCAGTTCTTC. Translated: CASRPAPGDEQFF.

The V gene is TRBV12-3 or TRBV12-4, the J gene TRBJ1-4; D gene ambiguous. Trimming took 4 bases from V and 7 from J, leaving 16 bases between them. CDR3 length: 15 residues. Written as DNA, the CDR3 is TGTGCCAGCAGTTCCTCGCATACGATAGGTGAAAAACTGTTTTTT. It yields the protein CASSSSHTIGEKLFF.

The rearrangement uses TRBV20-1 and TRBJ1-2; no reliable D call. V gave up 0 bases and J gave up 0 bases, with 8 bases separating them. CDR1 and CDR2 from the germline V gene are DFQATT and SNEGSKA (reference sequence). The CDR3 is 14 residues long. CDR3 amino acids: CSAREVGSNYGYTF. The DNA of the CDR3 is TGCAGTGCTAGAGAAGTGGGATCTAACTATGGCTACACCTTC.

Turning to this clonotype: A much larger clone differs by one base, so this may be a read error. This chain joins TRBV4-2 and TRBJ2-1; 8 bases align to TRBD1. The J call may be faulty, since TRBJ2-7 better matches the DNA end. CDR3 length equals 14 residues. Germline V gives CDR1 LGHNA, CDR2 YNFKEQ. In nucleotides, the CDR3 is TGTGCCAGCAGCCAAGGGGACAGGAACAATGAGCAGTACTTC. Translating gives CASSQGDRNNEQYF.

J is TRBJ2-4 and V is TRBV18; D gene ambiguous. The V end was cut by 0 bases, the J end by 1 base, with 7 bases between. Germline assignment: CDR1 KGHSH and CDR2 LQKENI. The CDR3 is 15 amino acids. CDR3 DNA: TGTGCCAGCTCACCACCGCCATCGGCCAAAAACATTCAGTACTTC. This encodes CASSPPPSAKNIQYF.

Many counts were recorded for this clonotype. This chain uses TRBV7-9 with TRBJ2-5; 7 bases match TRBD1. Per germline, CDR1 SEHNR and CDR2 FQNEAQ (reference sequence). The CDR3 covers 16 residues. Germline trimming cut 3 bases from V and 4 bases from J; bases unmatched to any gene: 11. The CDR3 reads CASSFPTGIIGETQYF. CDR3 DNA sequence: TGTGCCAGCAGCTTTCCGACAGGGATTATTGGAGAGACCCAGTACTTC. The full variable domain, in which reference TRBV7-9 and TRBJ2-5 provide the parts outside the CDR3, is DTGVSQNPRHKITKRGQNVTFRCDPISEHNRLYWYRQTLGQGPEFLTYFQNEAQLEKSRLLSDRFSAERPKGSFSTLEIQRTEQGDSAMYLCASSFPTGIIGETQYFGPGTRLLVL.

This clonotype was picked up many times. The chain employs TRBV24-1 and TRBJ1-5; possible D gene TRBD1, 6 bases. The germline V gene has CDR1 KGHDR and CDR2 SFDVKD. The CDR3 extends over 14 amino acids. V was shortened by 6 bases and J by 3 bases, with 11 bases between the two germline ends. CDR3 sequence reads: CATSRGSTNQPQHF. DNA for the CDR3: TGTGCCACCAGTAGGGGGTCGACCAATCAGCCCCAGCATTTT.